The T cell receptor (beta chain) under discussion was sequenced for a study of cytomegalovirus exposure and HLA in healthy donors. Looking at the study overall: Approximately 80 million unique TCRs, all from HLA-typed donors, were included in an early release of the data.

Note on this clone: Antigen unknown.

The germline V gene encodes CDR1 MDHEN and CDR2 SYDVKM. The CDR3 contains 13 residues. The V end was cut by 4 bases, the J end by 5 bases, with 11 bases between. Each donor's status was that of a healthy bone marrow donor. Researchers ran the PCR with 60 Vbeta and 13 Jbeta primers. The table came from immunoSEQ multiplex PCR; TCRdb's copy has only in-frame clones and leaves some out. The sample carries 160,000 or so clones, 82% recorded once. Overall study findings and caveats: Roughly uniform sequencing depth across donors was assumed, possibly incorrectly. Within a later analysis, the majority of CMV-associated TCR beta chains appeared HLA-restricted.

The sequence came from a man aged 45-60 years in good health and CMV-seropositive. Input material: PBMCs. The chain has TRBV28 and TRBJ1-1; perhaps TRBD1 as D (5 bases). For the CDR3, the DNA is TGTGCCAGCAGTTCTTGGGGGGAGACTGAAGCTTTCTTT. The encoded protein is CASSSWGETEAFF.